This TCR beta chain was sequenced in a study of response to subunit inactivated influenza vaccine. This clonotype occurred a few times. The CDR3 spans 14 residues. The germline V gene has CDR1 SGHAT and CDR2 FQDESV (reference sequence). Trimming took 4 bases from V and 6 from J; bases not matched to a gene: 8. TCRdb called the RT-PCR reads again in MiXCR, with one record for every CDR3 protein. Seen here are about 310,000 distinct CDR3 sequences, about 20% observed once, and the top ten hold 9% to 12%. The sequences come from PBMCs from blood, collected approximately 20 months after vaccination. This receptor was taken from a man in his fifties or sixties who received an inactivated influenza vaccine. The chain combines TRBV11-1 with TRBJ1-2, with 7 bases fitting TRBD1. In nucleotides, the CDR3 is TGTGCCAGCAGCTACCAGACAGGGTCGGATGGCTACACCTTC. Residues: CASSYQTGSDGYTF.